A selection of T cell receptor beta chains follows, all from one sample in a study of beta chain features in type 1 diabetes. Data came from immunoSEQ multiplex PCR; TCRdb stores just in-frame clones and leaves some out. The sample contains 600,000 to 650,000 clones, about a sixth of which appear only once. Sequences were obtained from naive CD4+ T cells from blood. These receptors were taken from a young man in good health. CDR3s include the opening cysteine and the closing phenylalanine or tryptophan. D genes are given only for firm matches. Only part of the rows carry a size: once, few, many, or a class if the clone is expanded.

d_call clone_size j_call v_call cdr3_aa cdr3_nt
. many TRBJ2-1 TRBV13 CASSTYRYNEQFF TGTGCCAGCAGCACATACAGGTACAATGAGCAGTTCTTC
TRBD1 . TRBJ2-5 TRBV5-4 CASSLWPRGRLGETQYF TGTGCCAGCAGCTTGTGGCCCAGGGGGCGCTTAGGGGAGACCCAGTACTTC
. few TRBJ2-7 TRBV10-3 CAISGVVSYYEQYF TGTGCCATCAGTGGGGTGGTCTCCTATTACGAGCAGTACTTC
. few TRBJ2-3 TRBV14 CASSRTTDTQYF TGTGCCAGCAGCCGCACAACAGATACGCAGTATTTT
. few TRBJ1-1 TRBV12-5 CASGLGPPTEAFF TGTGCTAGTGGTTTGGGCCCTCCCACTGAAGCTTTCTTT
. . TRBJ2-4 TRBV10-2 CASSDKVQYF TGCGCCAGCAGTGACAAGGTTCAGTACTTC
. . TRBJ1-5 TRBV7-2 CASSLEVVYSGALGQHF TGTGCCAGCAGCTTAGAGGTGGTTTACTCGGGAGCCCTCGGTCAGCATTTT
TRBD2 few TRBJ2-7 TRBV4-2 CASSQDLTSGRYEQYF TGTGCCAGCAGCCAAGATTTAACTAGCGGGAGATACGAGCAGTACTTC
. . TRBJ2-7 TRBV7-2 CASSPRSSYEQYF TGTGCCAGCAGCCCACGAAGCTCCTACGAGCAGTACTTC
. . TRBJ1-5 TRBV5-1 CASSPLPGGQHNQPQHF TGCGCCAGCAGCCCCTTACCAGGAGGACAGCACAATCAGCCCCAGCATTTT
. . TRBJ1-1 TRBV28 CASSSEPRLAAFF TGTGCCAGCAGTTCCGAACCCAGGTTGGCAGCTTTCTTT
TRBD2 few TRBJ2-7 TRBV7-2 CASSAGLAGKERNEQYF TGTGCCAGCAGCGCGGGACTAGCGGGAAAAGAGCGGAACGAGCAGTACTTC
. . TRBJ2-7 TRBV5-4 CASSFSPTTYEQYF TGTGCCAGCAGCTTTTCTCCGACCACCTACGAGCAGTACTTC
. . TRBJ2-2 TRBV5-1 CASSLDVSPNTGELFF TGCGCCAGCAGCTTGGACGTATCGCCGAACACCGGGGAGCTGTTTTTT
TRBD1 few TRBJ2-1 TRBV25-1 CASSVGQRWYNEQFF TGTGCCAGCAGTGTGGGACAGAGGTGGTACAATGAGCAGTTCTTC
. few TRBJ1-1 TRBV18 CASSPIEAMNTEAFF TGTGCCAGCTCACCGATTGAGGCCATGAACACTGAAGCTTTCTTT
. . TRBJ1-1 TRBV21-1 CASSKPFEAFF TGTGCCAGCAGCAAGCCCTTTGAAGCTTTCTTT
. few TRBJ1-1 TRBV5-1 CASSLWAGETEAFF TGCGCCAGCAGCTTGTGGGCAGGAGAAACTGAAGCTTTCTTT
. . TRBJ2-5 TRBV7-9 CASSRLAFPRETQYF TGTGCCAGCAGCCGCCTTGCATTCCCCCGAGAGACCCAGTACTTC
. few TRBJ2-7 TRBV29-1 CSVETPEQYF TGCAGCGTTGAAACCCCCGAGCAGTACTTC
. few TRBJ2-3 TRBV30 CAWSEADSQYF TGTGCCTGGAGTGAGGCAGATTCGCAGTATTTT
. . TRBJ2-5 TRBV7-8 CASSPGPWTQYF TGTGCCAGCAGCCCGGGGCCCTGGACCCAGTACTTC
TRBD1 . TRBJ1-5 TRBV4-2 CASSIPGRQGGQPQHF TGTGCCAGCAGCATCCCCGGACGGCAGGGGGGTCAGCCCCAGCATTTT
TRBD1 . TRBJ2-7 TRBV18 CASSRGQDYEQYF TGTGCCAGCTCACGGGGACAGGACTACGAGCAGTACTTC
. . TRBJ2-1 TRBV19 CASSILRATSEQFF TGTGCCAGTAGTATCCTCAGGGCAACGAGTGAGCAGTTCTTC
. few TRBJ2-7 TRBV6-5 CASQSSGWAIYEQYF TGTGCCAGCCAGTCTTCGGGTTGGGCGATCTACGAGCAGTACTTC
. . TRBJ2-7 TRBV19 CASSIEGIEAYEQYF TGTGCCAGTAGTATAGAGGGGATTGAAGCCTACGAGCAGTACTTC
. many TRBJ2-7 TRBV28 CASSIRSYEQYF TGTGCCAGCAGTATTCGCTCCTACGAGCAGTACTTC
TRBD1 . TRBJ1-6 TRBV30 CAWSVGTGTPLHF TGTGCCTGGAGTGTAGGGACAGGGACACCCCTCCACTTT
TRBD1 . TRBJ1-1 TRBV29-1 CSAGTGGPEAFF TGCAGCGCCGGGACAGGGGGCCCTGAAGCTTTCTTT
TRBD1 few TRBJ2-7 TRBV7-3 CASKGQGSSYEQYF TGTGCCAGCAAGGGACAGGGGTCGTCCTACGAGCAGTACTTC
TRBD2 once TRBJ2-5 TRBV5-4 CASSFLLAGGETQYF TGTGCCAGCAGCTTTCTGTTGGCGGGGGGAGAGACCCAGTACTTC
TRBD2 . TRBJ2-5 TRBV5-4 CASSLKLAGFGTQYF TGTGCCAGCAGCTTGAAACTAGCGGGATTTGGGACCCAGTACTTC
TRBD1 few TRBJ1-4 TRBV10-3 CAISAGQGIEKLFF TGTGCCATCAGTGCCGGACAGGGGATTGAAAAACTGTTTTTT
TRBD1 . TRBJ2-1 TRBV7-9 CASSLAGQSYNEQFF TGTGCCAGCAGCTTAGCGGGACAGAGCTACAATGAGCAGTTCTTC
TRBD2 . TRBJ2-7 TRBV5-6 CASSRRRTIAGALEQYF TGTGCCAGCAGCCGCCGGCGGACGATAGCGGGGGCTTTAGAGCAGTACTTC
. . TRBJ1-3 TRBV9 CASSPTSSYSGNTIYF TGTGCCAGCAGCCCCACATCTAGTTACTCTGGAAACACCATATATTTT
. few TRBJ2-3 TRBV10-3 CAISELLGRSTDTQYF TGTGCCATCAGTGAGTTGTTGGGCAGAAGCACAGATACGCAGTATTTT
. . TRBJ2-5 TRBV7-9 CASSSSGGETQYF TGTGCCAGCAGCAGCAGCGGTGGAGAGACCCAGTACTTC
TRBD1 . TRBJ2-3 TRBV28 CASSLTGPDTQYF TGTGCCAGCAGTTTGACAGGGCCAGATACGCAGTATTTT
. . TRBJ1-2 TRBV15 CATASRANYGYTF TGTGCCACCGCTTCGCGGGCTAACTATGGCTACACCTTC
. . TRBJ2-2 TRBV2 CASRAANTGELFF TGTGCCAGCAGGGCCGCGAACACCGGGGAGCTGTTTTTT
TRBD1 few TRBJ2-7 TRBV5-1 CASSFIPGQGFEQYF TGCGCCAGCAGCTTCATTCCGGGACAGGGGTTCGAGCAGTACTTC
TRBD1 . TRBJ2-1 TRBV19 CASSTRQGSNEQFF TGTGCCAGTAGTACACGACAGGGCAGCAATGAGCAGTTCTTC
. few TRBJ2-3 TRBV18 CASQYTDTQYF TGTGCCAGCCAATACACAGATACGCAGTATTTT
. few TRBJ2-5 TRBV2 CASRSVVPGETQYF TGTGCCAGCCGGAGCGTGGTTCCGGGGGAGACCCAGTACTTC
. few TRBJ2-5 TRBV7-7 CASSLLAGTGVRETQYF TGTGCCAGCAGCTTACTAGCCGGGACTGGCGTCAGGGAGACCCAGTACTTC
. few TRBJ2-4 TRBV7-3 CASSPGGLAKNIQYF TGTGCCAGCAGCCCCGGGGGGCTAGCCAAAAACATTCAGTACTTC
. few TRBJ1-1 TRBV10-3 CAISEMVPTEAFF TGTGCCATCAGTGAGATGGTTCCCACTGAAGCTTTCTTT
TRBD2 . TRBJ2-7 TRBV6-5 CASSSQTAGRYEQYF TGTGCCAGCAGTTCGCAGACAGCGGGGCGGTACGAGCAGTACTTC
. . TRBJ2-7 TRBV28 CASSLLHGTYEQYF TGTGCCAGCAGTTTACTCCACGGTACCTACGAGCAGTACTTC
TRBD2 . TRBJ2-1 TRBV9 CASSASGVYNEQFF TGTGCCAGCAGCGCTAGCGGGGTATACAATGAGCAGTTCTTC
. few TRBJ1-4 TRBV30 CAWSLGVPKLFF TGTGCCTGGAGTCTGGGGGTACCTAAACTGTTTTTT
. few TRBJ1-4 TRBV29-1 CSVDRAEKLFF TGCAGCGTTGACCGAGCAGAAAAACTGTTTTTT
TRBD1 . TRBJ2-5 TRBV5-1 CASTRTGKETQYF TGCGCCAGCACCAGGACAGGGAAAGAGACCCAGTACTTC
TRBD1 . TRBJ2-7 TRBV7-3 CASSLRSGGSYEQYF TGTGCCAGCAGCTTACGGTCAGGGGGCTCCTACGAGCAGTACTTC
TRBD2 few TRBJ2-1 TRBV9 CASSASGRTNEQFF TGTGCCAGCAGCGCTAGCGGGAGAACGAATGAGCAGTTCTTC